This T cell receptor (beta chain) was found in a study of spatial heterogeneity in lung cancer. Study in general: Raw-read counts averaged over ten per unique TCR and UMI combination.

TCRdb recomputed calls from the 5' RACE reads with MiXCR, one row per CDR3 protein. The sample records 9,500 to 15,000 distinct CDR3 sequences, roughly an eighth being singletons. Time point of the sample: sample taken at primary tumor resection. Unsorted samples of tumor, nontumor lung or frozen PBMC had their whole RNA sequenced. This clonotype showed up many times. The sequence came from a female donor with early-stage non-small cell lung cancer. The sample consisted of PBMCs, taken at surgery.

In nucleotides, the CDR3 is TGTGCCAGCAGTGAACCCCTCAGGCGGGGGTCTGGGGCTTTCTTT. The encoded protein is CASSEPLRRGSGAFF. This chain links TRBV2 with TRBJ1-1; D perhaps matches TRBD1 (5 bases). The CDR3 contains 15 residues. Germline CDR1 and CDR2: SNHLY and FYNNEI. Trimming removed 2 bases at V and 11 bases at J, with 21 bases between.